The entry that follows covers one TCR beta chain sequence. Its antigen is as yet unknown. The data derive from a study of glioma-infiltrating T cells after dendritic cell vaccination. Repertoires were generated with immunoSEQ multiplex PCR, while TCRdb's copy carries only in-frame clones and drops some. The sample shows tens of thousands of clones, 70% to 90% of them seen only once. General observations from the study: Higher pretreatment TIL content predicted longer progression-free time and survival. Higher TCR clonality did not directly relate to longer survival.

J gave up 7 bases and V 3 bases, and 6 bases lay outside the gene matches. From germline, CDR1 is SGDLS and CDR2 YYNGEE. CDR3 length: 15 residues. The genes are TRBV9 and TRBJ2-2, with 10 positions matching TRBD2. The sequence was collected from a human donor with glioblastoma. Sequenced here: blood, sampled before dendritic cell vaccination. CDR3 in DNA: TGTGCCAGCAGCGCTAGCGGGGGTTCTCTCGGGGAGCTGTTTTTT. Amino acids: CASSASGGSLGELFF.